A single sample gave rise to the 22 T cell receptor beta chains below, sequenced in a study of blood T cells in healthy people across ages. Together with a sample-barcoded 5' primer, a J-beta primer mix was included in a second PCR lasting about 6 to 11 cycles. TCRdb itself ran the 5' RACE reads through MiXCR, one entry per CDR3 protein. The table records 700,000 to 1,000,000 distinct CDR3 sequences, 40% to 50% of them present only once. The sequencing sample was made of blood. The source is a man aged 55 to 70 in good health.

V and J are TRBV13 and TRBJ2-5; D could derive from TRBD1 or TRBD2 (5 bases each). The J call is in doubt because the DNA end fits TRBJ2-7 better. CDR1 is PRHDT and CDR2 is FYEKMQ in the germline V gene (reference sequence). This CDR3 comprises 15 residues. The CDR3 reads CASSSGQSGNYEQYF. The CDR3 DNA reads TGTGCCAGCAGTTCCGGACAATCGGGGAACTACGAGCAGTACTTC.

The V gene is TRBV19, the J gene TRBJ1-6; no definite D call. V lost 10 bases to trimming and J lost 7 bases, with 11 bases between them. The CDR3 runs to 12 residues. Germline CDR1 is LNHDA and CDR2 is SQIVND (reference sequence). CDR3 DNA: TGTGCCATTCCCCCGAGGAATTCACCCCTCCACTTT. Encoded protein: CAIPPRNSPLHF. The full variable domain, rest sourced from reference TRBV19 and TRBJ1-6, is DGGITQSPKYLFRKEGQNVTLSCEQNLNHDAMYWYRQDPGQGLRLIYYSQIVNDFQKGDIAEGYSVSREKKESFPLTVTSAQKNPTAFYLCAIPPRNSPLHFGNGTRLTVT.

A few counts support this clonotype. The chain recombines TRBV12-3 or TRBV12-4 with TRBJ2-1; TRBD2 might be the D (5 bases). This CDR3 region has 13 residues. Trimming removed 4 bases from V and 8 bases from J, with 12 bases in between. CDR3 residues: CASSWASGYEQFF. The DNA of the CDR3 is TGTGCCAGCAGTTGGGCCAGCGGCTATGAGCAGTTCTTC.

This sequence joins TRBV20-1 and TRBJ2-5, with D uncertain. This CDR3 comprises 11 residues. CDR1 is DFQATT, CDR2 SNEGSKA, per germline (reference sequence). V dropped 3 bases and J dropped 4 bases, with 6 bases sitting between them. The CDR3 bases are TGCAGTGCTAGTTATGGAGAGACCCAGTACTTC. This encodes CSASYGETQYF.

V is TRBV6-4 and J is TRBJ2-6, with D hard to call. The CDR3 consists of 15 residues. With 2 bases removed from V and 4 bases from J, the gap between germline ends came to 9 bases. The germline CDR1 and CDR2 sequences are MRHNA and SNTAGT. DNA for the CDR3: TGTGCCAGCAGTGACAGTCGAACCGGGGCCAACGTCCTGACTTTC. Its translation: CASSDSRTGANVLTF.

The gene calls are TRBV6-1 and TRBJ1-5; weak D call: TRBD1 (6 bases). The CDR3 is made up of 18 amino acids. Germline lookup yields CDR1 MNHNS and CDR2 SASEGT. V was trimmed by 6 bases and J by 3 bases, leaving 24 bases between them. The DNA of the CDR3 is TGTGCCAGCAGAGGGGATCTGACAGGTGTGGTAGTCAATCAGCCCCAGCATTTT. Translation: CASRGDLTGVVVNQPQHF.

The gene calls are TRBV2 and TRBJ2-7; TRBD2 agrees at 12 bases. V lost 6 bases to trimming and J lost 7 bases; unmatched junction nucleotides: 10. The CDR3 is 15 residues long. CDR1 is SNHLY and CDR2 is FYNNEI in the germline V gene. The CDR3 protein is CASSGRRTSGAEQYF. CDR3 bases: TGTGCCAGCAGCGGGAGGAGGACTAGCGGGGCAGAGCAGTACTTC.

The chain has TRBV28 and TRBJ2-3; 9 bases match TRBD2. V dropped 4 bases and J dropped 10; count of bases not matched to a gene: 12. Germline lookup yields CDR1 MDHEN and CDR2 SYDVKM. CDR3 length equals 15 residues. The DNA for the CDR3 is TGTGCCAGCAGTTCTAGCGGGGTCGGACCCGTCCCGCAGTATTTT. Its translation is CASSSSGVGPVPQYF.

DNA for the CDR3: TGTGCCTGGAGTGTGGGAGGGCAGGGCAAGGAAAAACTGTTTTTT. It codes for CAWSVGGQGKEKLFF. The gene calls are TRBV30 and TRBJ1-4; D might be TRBD1 (5 bases). The CDR3 runs 15 residues. CDR1 is GTSNPN and CDR2 is SVGIG in the germline V gene (reference sequence). Trimming left V 0 bases short and J 8 bases short, with 16 bases between.

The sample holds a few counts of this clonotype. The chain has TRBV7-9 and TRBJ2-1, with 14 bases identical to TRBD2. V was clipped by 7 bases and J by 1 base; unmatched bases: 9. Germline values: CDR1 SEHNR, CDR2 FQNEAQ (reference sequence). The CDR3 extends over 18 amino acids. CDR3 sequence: CASIAGTSGGGSYNEQFF. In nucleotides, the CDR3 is TGTGCCAGCATCGCCGGGACTAGCGGGGGCGGATCCTACAATGAGCAGTTCTTC.

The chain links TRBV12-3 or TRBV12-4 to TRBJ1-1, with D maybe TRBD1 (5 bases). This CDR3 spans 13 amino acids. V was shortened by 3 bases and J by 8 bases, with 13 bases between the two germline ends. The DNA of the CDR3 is TGTGCCAGCAGTTTCGGGGGGGGATTGGAAGCTTTCTTT. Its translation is CASSFGGGLEAFF.

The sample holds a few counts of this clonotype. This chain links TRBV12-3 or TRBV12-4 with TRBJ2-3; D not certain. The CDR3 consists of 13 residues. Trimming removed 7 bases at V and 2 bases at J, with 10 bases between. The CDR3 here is CASTKLNTDTQYF. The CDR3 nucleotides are TGTGCCAGCACCAAGCTTAACACAGATACGCAGTATTTT.

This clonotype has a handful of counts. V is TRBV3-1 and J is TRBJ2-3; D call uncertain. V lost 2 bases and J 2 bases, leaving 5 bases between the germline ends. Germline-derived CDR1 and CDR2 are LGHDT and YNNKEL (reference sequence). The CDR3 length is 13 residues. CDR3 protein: CASSQKPTDTQYF. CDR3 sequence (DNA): TGTGCCAGCAGCCAAAAACCCACAGATACGCAGTATTTT.

The DNA for the CDR3 is TGTGCCAGCAGAACGGGACCGATGTACAATGAGCAGTTCTTC. It specifies CASRTGPMYNEQFF. The chain joins TRBV11-2 to TRBJ2-1, with D perhaps assigned TRBD1 or TRBD2 (5 bases each). Germline V gene data show CDR1 as SGHAT and CDR2 as FQNNGV. The CDR3 runs 14 residues. Deletions cut 6 bases from V and 4 bases from J, with 13 bases between.

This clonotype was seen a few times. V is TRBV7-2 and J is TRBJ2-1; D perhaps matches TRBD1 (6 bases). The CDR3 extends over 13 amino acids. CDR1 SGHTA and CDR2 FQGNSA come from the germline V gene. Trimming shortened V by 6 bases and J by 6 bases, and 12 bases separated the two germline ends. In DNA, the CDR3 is TGTGCCAGCAGGGGGGCAATTCGCAATGAGCAGTTCTTC. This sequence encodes CASRGAIRNEQFF.

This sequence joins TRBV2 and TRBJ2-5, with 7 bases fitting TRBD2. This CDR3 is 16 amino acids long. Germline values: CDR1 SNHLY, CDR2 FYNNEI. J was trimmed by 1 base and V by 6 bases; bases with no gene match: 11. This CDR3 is CASSYGAGDLQETQYF. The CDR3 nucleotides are TGTGCCAGCAGCTACGGTGCGGGGGACCTCCAAGAGACCCAGTACTTC. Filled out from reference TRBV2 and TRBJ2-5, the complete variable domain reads EPEVTQTPSHQVTQMGQEVILRCVPISNHLYFYWYRQILGQKVEFLVSFYNNEISEKSEIFDDQFSVERPDGSNFTLKIRSTKLEDSAMYFCASSYGAGDLQETQYFGPGTRLLVL.

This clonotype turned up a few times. CDR3 coding DNA: TGTGCCAGCAGCCAGAAGACAGGGATAATCACAGATACGCAGTATTTT. It encodes CASSQKTGIITDTQYF. This sequence joins TRBV14 and TRBJ2-3, with 7 bases that match TRBD1. With V trimmed by 3 bases and J by 2 bases, 8 bases remained unmatched. The CDR3 extends over 16 amino acids. Germline lookup yields CDR1 SGHDN and CDR2 FVKESK.

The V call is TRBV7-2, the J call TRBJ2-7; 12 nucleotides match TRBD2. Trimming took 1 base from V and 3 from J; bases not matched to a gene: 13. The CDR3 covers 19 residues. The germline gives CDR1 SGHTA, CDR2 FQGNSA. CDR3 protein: CASSLVWLAGGRADYEQYF. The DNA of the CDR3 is TGTGCCAGCAGCTTAGTATGGCTAGCGGGGGGGCGTGCGGACTACGAGCAGTACTTC.

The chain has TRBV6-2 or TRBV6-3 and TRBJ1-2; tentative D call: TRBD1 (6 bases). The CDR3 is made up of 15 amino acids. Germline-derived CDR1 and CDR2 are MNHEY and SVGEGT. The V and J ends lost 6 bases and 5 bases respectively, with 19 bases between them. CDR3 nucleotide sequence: TGTGCCAGCAGGATGTGGGGGCCTGCTGGGTATGGCTACACCTTC. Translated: CASRMWGPAGYGYTF.

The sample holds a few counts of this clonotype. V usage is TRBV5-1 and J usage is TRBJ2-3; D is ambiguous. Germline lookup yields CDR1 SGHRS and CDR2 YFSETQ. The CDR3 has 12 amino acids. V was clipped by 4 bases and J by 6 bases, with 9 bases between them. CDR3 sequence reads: CASSKGSDTQYF. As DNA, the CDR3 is TGCGCCAGCAGCAAAGGATCCGATACGCAGTATTTT.

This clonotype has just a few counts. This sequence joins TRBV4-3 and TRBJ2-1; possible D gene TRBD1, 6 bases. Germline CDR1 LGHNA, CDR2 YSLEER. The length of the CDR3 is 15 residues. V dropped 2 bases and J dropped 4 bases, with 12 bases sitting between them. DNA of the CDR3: TGCGCCAGCAGCCAATTGGGGGCGGCATACAATGAGCAGTTCTTC. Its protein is CASSQLGAAYNEQFF.

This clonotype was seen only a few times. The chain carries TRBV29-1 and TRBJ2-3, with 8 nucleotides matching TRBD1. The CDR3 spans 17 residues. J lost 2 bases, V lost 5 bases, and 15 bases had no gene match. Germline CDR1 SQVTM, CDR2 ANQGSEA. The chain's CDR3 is CSVQTTTGENPTDTQYF. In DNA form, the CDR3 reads TGCAGCGTTCAGACCACGACAGGGGAAAACCCCACAGATACGCAGTATTTT.